The 22 T cell receptor beta chains reported below all come from one sample, sequenced in a study of blood T cell repertoires in COVID-19. Assay: immunoSEQ multiplex PCR; the TCRdb copy retains only in-frame clones and omits some. The table lists about 100,000 clones, about 89% of them singletons. Material: peripheral blood. Receptors were obtained from a man aged 50 to 60 with active COVID-19.

V and J are TRBV27 and TRBJ1-1; D not certain. Germline V CDR1 and CDR2: MNHEY, SMNVEV (reference sequence). V gave up 6 bases and J gave up 0 bases, with 17 bases separating them. CDR3 length equals 16 residues. The CDR3 DNA is TGTGCCAGCAGGAGAATTAATCCTCCGATGAACACTGAAGCTTTCTTT. It translates to CASRRINPPMNTEAFF.

The chain uses TRBV9 and TRBJ2-2; 8 positions match TRBD2. Germline V gene data show CDR1 as SGDLS and CDR2 as YYNGEE. With V trimmed by 0 bases and J by 2 bases, 3 bases remained unmatched. CDR3 length: 16 residues. Here the CDR3 reads CASSVGVAGNTGELFF. As DNA, the CDR3 is TGTGCCAGCAGCGTAGGGGTAGCGGGAAACACCGGGGAGCTGTTTTTT.

This chain links TRBV19 with TRBJ2-7, with 7 bases lining up with TRBD1. Looked up from germline, CDR1 is LNHDA and CDR2 is SQIVND (reference sequence). The CDR3 extends over 17 amino acids. The ends lost 0 bases at V and 3 bases at J; junction bases unmatched: 11. CDR3 residues: CASSIDFRGTEDYEQYF. CDR3 in DNA: TGTGCCAGTAGTATAGATTTCAGGGGGACAGAGGACTACGAGCAGTACTTC.

The rearrangement uses TRBV18 and TRBJ1-1; 8 nucleotides match TRBD1. The CDR3 length is 15 residues. Trimming took 2 bases from V and 10 from J; bases not matched to a gene: 12. Germline-derived CDR1 and CDR2 are KGHSH and LQKENI. For the CDR3, the DNA is TGTGCCAGCTCACCAAGGGGACAGGCCTCGGGGCGAGCTTTCTTT. Its protein product is CASSPRGQASGRAFF.

The chain is built from TRBV24-1 and TRBJ2-5, with D perhaps TRBD2 (6 bases). Deletions cut 4 bases from V and 1 base from J, with 12 bases between. Germline V gene lookup returns CDR1 KGHDR and CDR2 SFDVKD. The CDR3 covers 15 residues. CDR3 bases: TGTGCCACCAGTGAACCCGGGGGACCCCAAGAGACCCAGTACTTC. As protein: CATSEPGGPQETQYF.

This chain uses TRBV14 with TRBJ2-7; D possibly corresponds to TRBD2 (6 bases). Germline CDR1 and CDR2: SGHDN and FVKESK. V lost 0 bases, J lost 1 base, and 25 bases lay in between. This CDR3 has 20 residues. CDR3 DNA sequence: TGTGCCAGCAGCCAAGATGGAGAACGGGAGCGGGTTCCCTTTTCCTACGAGCAGTACGTC. Translating it yields CASSQDGERERVPFSYEQYV.

V and J are TRBV19 and TRBJ2-1, with 8 bases lining up with TRBD2. Germline CDR1 is LNHDA and CDR2 is SQIVND (reference sequence). Trimming cost V 11 bases and J 9 bases; bases outside gene matches: 12. This CDR3 region has 13 residues. In DNA form, the CDR3 reads TGTGCCTCGCAGGGCGGGGGGTTTCCTGAGCAGTTCTTC. Encoded protein: CASQGGGFPEQFF. The whole variable domain, filled in from reference TRBV19 and TRBJ2-1, reads DGGITQSPKYLFRKEGQNVTLSCEQNLNHDAMYWYRQDPGQGLRLIYYSQIVNDFQKGDIAEGYSVSREKKESFPLTVTSAQKNPTAFYLCASQGGGFPEQFFGPGTRLTVL.

The V gene is TRBV5-1, the J gene TRBJ2-2; D gene ambiguous. From germline, CDR1 is SGHRS and CDR2 YFSETQ. V lost 3 bases to trimming and J lost 3 bases, with 12 bases between them. The CDR3 consists of 15 residues. The CDR3: CASSSRPADTGELFF. The CDR3 bases are TGCGCCAGCAGCTCGCGACCCGCGGACACCGGGGAGCTGTTTTTT. Combining the CDR3 with reference TRBV5-1 and TRBJ2-2 gives the whole variable domain KAGVTQTPRYLIKTRGQQVTLSCSPISGHRSVSWYQQTPGQGLQFLFEYFSETQRNKGNFPGRFSGRQFSNSRSEMNVSTLELGDSALYLCASSSRPADTGELFFGEGSRLTVL.

The chain recombines TRBV5-4 with TRBJ2-1; D is uncertain. Per the germline V gene, CDR1 is SGHNT and CDR2 is YYREEE (reference sequence). Deletions cut 1 base from V and 12 bases from J, with 20 bases between. The CDR3 extends over 15 amino acids. Here the CDR3 reads CASSLTGQTFGGQFF. In nucleotides, the CDR3 is TGTGCCAGCAGCTTGACTGGGCAGACCTTTGGTGGGCAGTTCTTC.

The chain uses TRBV5-6 and TRBJ2-7; 8 bases map to TRBD2. J gave up 6 bases and V 6 bases, and 8 bases lay outside the gene matches. The germline CDR1 and CDR2 sequences are SGHDT and YYEEEE. The CDR3 has 13 amino acids. Here the CDR3 DNA reads TGTGCCAGCAAAAAGAGGGGGACTAGCGAGCAGTACGTC. It translates to CASKKRGTSEQYV.

V and J are TRBV19 and TRBJ1-3; D gene unclear. From germline, CDR1 is LNHDA and CDR2 SQIVND (reference sequence). Trimming took 5 bases from V and 0 from J, leaving 11 bases between them. The CDR3 sequence is 15 residues long. CDR3 in amino acids: CASSPSHGSGNTIYF. The CDR3 DNA reads as TGTGCCAGTAGTCCATCCCACGGCTCTGGAAACACCATATATTTT.

The V and J genes are TRBV18 and TRBJ2-7; the D is unclear. Germline CDR1 and CDR2: KGHSH and LQKENI. The CDR3 has 13 residues. The V end was cut by 2 bases, the J end by 0 bases, with 5 bases between. CDR3 sequence reads: CASSPFFSYEQYV. The DNA for the CDR3 is TGTGCCAGCTCACCATTCTTCTCCTACGAGCAGTACGTC.

This clone occurred once. This chain joins TRBV3-1 (or the pseudogene TRBV3-2) and TRBJ1-5, with no clear D. The CDR3 is 12 amino acids. Germline assignment: CDR1 LGHDT and CDR2 YNNKEL (reference sequence). Trimming left V 2 bases short and J 4 bases short, with 3 bases between. CDR3 protein: CASSQRNQPQHF. DNA for the CDR3: TGTGCCAGCAGCCAACGGAATCAGCCCCAGCATTTT.

This clone was seen a few times. The chain combines TRBV28 with TRBJ1-1; D may be TRBD1 (6 bases). CDR1 and CDR2 (germline): MDHEN, SYDVKM. V dropped 7 bases and J dropped 6 bases, with 21 bases sitting between them. The CDR3 runs to 15 residues. CDR3 DNA: TGTGCCAGCACACTGGACAGCAACTCCATCTCTGAAGCTTTCTTT. Its protein is CASTLDSNSISEAFF.

The chain is built from TRBV7-6 and TRBJ2-5; D ambiguous. Looked up from germline, CDR1 is SGHVS and CDR2 is FNYEAQ. V lost 2 bases and J 4 bases, leaving 5 bases between the germline ends. This CDR3 spans 12 amino acids. Written as DNA, the CDR3 is TGTGCCAGCAGCTTACAGCGAGAGACCCAGTACTTC. Translated: CASSLQRETQYF. The full variable domain, its missing parts supplied by reference TRBV7-6 and TRBJ2-5, is GAGVSQSPRYKVTKRGQDVALRCDPISGHVSLYWYRQALGQGPEFLTYFNYEAQQDKSGLPNDRFSAERPEGSISTLTIQRTEQRDSAMYRCASSLQRETQYFGPGTRLLVL.

The chain employs TRBV28 and TRBJ1-2, with 8 positions matching TRBD1. This CDR3 is 12 amino acids long. Germline loops: CDR1 MDHEN, CDR2 SYDVKM. Germline trimming cut 5 bases from V and 14 bases from J; bases unmatched to any gene: 10. This CDR3 reads CASSGGTGAWTF. The CDR3 DNA is TGTGCCAGCAGTGGCGGGACAGGAGCCTGGACCTTC.

The rearrangement joins TRBV11-3 to TRBJ2-2, with D possibly being TRBD1 (5 bases). Deletions cut 5 bases from V and 5 bases from J, with 12 bases between. The CDR3 runs to 14 residues. The germline V gene has CDR1 SGHNT and CDR2 YENEEA. The CDR3 nucleotides are TGTGCCAGCAGCCTATTAGGGGCGACCGGGGAGCTGTTTTTT. Translated, it gives CASSLLGATGELFF.

The chain is built from TRBV5-1 and TRBJ1-2; possible D gene TRBD1, 6 bases. CDR3 size: 14 residues. Germline-derived CDR1 and CDR2 are SGHRS and YFSETQ. V was pared by 3 bases and J by 3 bases, with 12 bases between. Here the CDR3 DNA reads TGCGCCAGCAGCTCGCAGGGGATAGACTATGGCTACACCTTC. Protein sequence: CASSSQGIDYGYTF.

This chain connects TRBV6-5 to TRBJ1-3, with D perhaps TRBD1 (5 bases). The CDR3 is made up of 15 amino acids. Germline-derived CDR1 and CDR2 are MNHEY and SVGAGI. V was cut by 6 bases and J by 1 base, with 13 bases left in between. The CDR3 DNA sequence: TGTGCCAGCAGATTCGACAGTCTATCTGGAAACACCATATATTTT. Translation: CASRFDSLSGNTIYF.

V is TRBV18 and J is TRBJ1-2, with a possible D match to TRBD1 (6 bases). The germline CDR1 and CDR2 sequences are KGHSH and LQKENI. This CDR3 contains 15 residues. V was clipped by 3 bases and J by 5 bases, with 16 bases between them. CDR3 protein: CASSPTGTGAYGYTF. The CDR3 nucleotides are TGTGCCAGCTCACCGACAGGTACTGGAGCATATGGCTACACCTTC.

The rearrangement uses TRBV4-2 and TRBJ1-1; D remains unclear. Looked up from germline, CDR1 is LGHNA and CDR2 is YNFKEQ. The CDR3 sequence is 14 residues long. V lost 1 base to trimming and J lost 5 bases, with 11 bases between them. The CDR3 sequence is CASSQVSGITEAFF. CDR3 nucleotides: TGTGCCAGCAGCCAAGTGTCGGGAATTACTGAAGCTTTCTTT.

This clone was recorded a few times. The chain employs TRBV10-3 and TRBJ2-1; 14 bases agree with TRBD2. Trimming took 4 bases from V and 6 from J; bases not matched to a gene: 5. The germline CDR1 and CDR2 sequences are ENHRY and SYGVKD. The CDR3 spans 16 residues. This CDR3 is CAISAGLAGGFNEQFF. The CDR3 DNA is TGTGCCATCAGTGCCGGACTAGCGGGAGGTTTCAATGAGCAGTTCTTC.